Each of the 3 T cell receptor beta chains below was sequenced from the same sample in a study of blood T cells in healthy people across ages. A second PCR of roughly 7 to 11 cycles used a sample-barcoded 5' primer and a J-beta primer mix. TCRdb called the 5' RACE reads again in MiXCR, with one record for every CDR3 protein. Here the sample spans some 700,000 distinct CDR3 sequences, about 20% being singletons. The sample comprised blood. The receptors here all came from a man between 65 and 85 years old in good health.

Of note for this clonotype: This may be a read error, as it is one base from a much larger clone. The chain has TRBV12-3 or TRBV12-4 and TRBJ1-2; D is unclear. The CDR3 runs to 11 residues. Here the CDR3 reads CASSAYYGYAF. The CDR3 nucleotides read TGTGCCAGCAGTGCCTACTATGGCTACGCCTTC.

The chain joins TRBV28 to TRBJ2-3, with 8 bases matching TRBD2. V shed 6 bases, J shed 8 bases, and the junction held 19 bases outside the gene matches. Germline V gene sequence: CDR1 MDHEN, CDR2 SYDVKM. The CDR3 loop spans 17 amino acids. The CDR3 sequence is CASRGCSGDALVGTQYF. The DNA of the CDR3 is TGTGCCAGCAGAGGATGTAGCGGGGACGCCCTAGTTGGTACGCAGTATTTT.

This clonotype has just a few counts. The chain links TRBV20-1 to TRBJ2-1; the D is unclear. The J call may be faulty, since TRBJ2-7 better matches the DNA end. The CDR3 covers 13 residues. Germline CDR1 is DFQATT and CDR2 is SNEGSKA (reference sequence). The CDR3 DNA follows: TGCAGTGCTAGAGATTCGCAAAGCGTCGAGCAGTACGTC. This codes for CSARDSQSVEQYV.